One sample yielded the 21 T cell receptor beta chains listed below, sequenced in a study of blood T cell repertoires in COVID-19 (dated by TCRdb to between 2020 and 2021). The library came from the immunoSEQ multiplex PCR assay. TCRdb carries this immuneACCESS record with in-frame sequences only. Its versions omit some clonotypes, under half of them owing to an unresolved V gene in the studies checked, with the rest unexplained. This sample is represented by about 94,000 clones; about four fifths of them were singletons. The ten largest make up about 6.3% of the sample. Sample: peripheral blood. The receptor set was obtained from a man between 60 and 75 years old with acute or convalescent COVID-19.

The CDR3 protein is CASKGGANTGELFF. The CDR3, as DNA: TGTGCCAGCAAGGGAGGGGCGAACACCGGGGAGCTGTTTTTT. The V and J genes are TRBV2 and TRBJ2-2; 7 bases are shared with TRBD2. The J segment lost 0 bases and the V segment lost 7 bases, leaving 2 bases of the junction unmatched. CDR3 size: 14 residues. Per the germline V gene, CDR1 is SNHLY and CDR2 is FYNNEI.

The V and J genes are TRBV7-8 and TRBJ2-5; tentative D call: TRBD2 (6 bases). The CDR3 runs 14 residues. V lost 5 bases and J 2 bases, leaving 12 bases between the germline ends. CDR1 is SGHVS, CDR2 FQNEAQ, per germline. The CDR3 is CASSVGTLQETQYF. CDR3 DNA sequence: TGTGCCAGCAGCGTCGGGACTTTACAAGAGACCCAGTACTTC.

The chain is built from TRBV12-3 or TRBV12-4 and TRBJ1-3, with 9 bases that match TRBD1. This CDR3 has 13 residues. Losses at the gene ends were 7 bases for V and 8 bases for J; bases not matched to a gene: 6. For the CDR3, the DNA is TGTGCCAGCACCCTGACAGGGGGGGACACCATATATTTT. This sequence encodes CASTLTGGDTIYF.

This chain uses TRBV5-1 with TRBJ1-1; D possibly corresponds to TRBD1 (5 bases). The V gene lost 4 bases and the J gene lost 1 base, with 11 bases spanning the gap. The V gene's germline CDR1 is SGHRS and CDR2 YFSETQ. The CDR3 runs 14 residues. CDR3 nucleotide sequence: TGCGCCAGCAGCCAGACCGGGGGGAACACTGAAGCTTTCTTT. It encodes CASSQTGGNTEAFF. Supplemented by reference TRBV5-1 and TRBJ1-1, the full variable domain reads KAGVTQTPRYLIKTRGQQVTLSCSPISGHRSVSWYQQTPGQGLQFLFEYFSETQRNKGNFPGRFSGRQFSNSRSEMNVSTLELGDSALYLCASSQTGGNTEAFFGQGTRLTVV.

This chain connects TRBV11-2 to TRBJ2-5, with TRBD2 matching 9 bases. V was pared by 3 bases and J by 4 bases, with 12 bases of the junction left unmatched. Germline V lookup: CDR1 SGHAT, CDR2 FQNNGV. CDR3 length: 17 residues. CDR3 DNA sequence: TGTGCCAGCAGCTTTCTCCCCCGGGGTAGCGGGGGAGAGACCCAGTACTTC. Protein: CASSFLPRGSGGETQYF.

The chain couples TRBV6-1 to TRBJ2-1; TRBD1 is a possible D gene (6 bases). The CDR3 runs to 15 residues. Trimming stripped 1 base from V and 6 bases from J, with 13 bases between. Germline V gene data show CDR1 as MNHNS and CDR2 as SASEGT. The CDR3, as DNA: TGTGCCAGCAGTGAAGATTGGACAGCCTTCAATGAGCAGTTCTTC. Translated: CASSEDWTAFNEQFF.

This rearrangement joins TRBV6-5 to TRBJ2-1; TRBD1 aligns across 8 bases. This CDR3 region has 14 residues. CDR1 and CDR2 (germline): MNHEY, SVGAGI. V was clipped by 5 bases and J by 5 bases; unmatched bases: 5. The CDR3 region has the DNA TGTGCCAGCAGTACCGGGACAGGCGACAATGAGCAGTTCTTC. This codes for CASSTGTGDNEQFF.

The rearrangement uses TRBV19 and TRBJ2-1; D gene unclear. V dropped 3 bases and J dropped 8 bases, with 8 bases sitting between them. This CDR3 comprises 12 residues. Per germline, CDR1 LNHDA and CDR2 SQIVND (reference sequence). The CDR3 sequence: CASSISGYEQFF. CDR3 coding DNA: TGTGCCAGTAGTATTTCCGGGTATGAGCAGTTCTTC.

The chain uses TRBV7-2 and TRBJ1-4; D might be TRBD1 (5 bases). Trimming took 6 bases from V and 2 from J, leaving 13 bases between them. Germline V gives CDR1 SGHTA, CDR2 FQGNSA. This CDR3 spans 15 amino acids. CDR3 protein: CASRWGGATNEKLFF. The CDR3 DNA reads as TGTGCCAGCAGGTGGGGAGGGGCGACTAATGAAAAACTGTTTTTT.

The CDR3 region is CASSYRSAGGKTQYF. The CDR3 DNA sequence: TGTGCCAGCAGTTACCGCAGCGCAGGGGGAAAGACCCAGTACTTC. The chain recombines TRBV6-6 with TRBJ2-5, with 7 bases lining up with TRBD1. Germline CDR1 and CDR2: MNHNY and SVGAGI (reference sequence). After removal of 2 bases from V and 6 bases from J, the junction contained 9 bases not matched to a gene. CDR3 length: 15 amino acids.

This chain joins TRBV27 and TRBJ1-1; 8 bases are shared with TRBD1. Germline CDR1 reads MNHEY; CDR2 reads SMNVEV (reference sequence). V dropped 0 bases and J dropped 11; count of bases not matched to a gene: 11. The CDR3 runs 15 residues. CDR3 sequence (DNA): TGTGCCAGCAGTTTATCGGCAGGGGGCTCCGGCGAGGCTTTCTTT. It is translated as CASSLSAGGSGEAFF.

This chain connects TRBV6-1 to TRBJ1-1; weak D call: TRBD1 (5 bases). V was pared by 5 bases and J by 1 base, with 8 bases between. The CDR3 totals 13 residues. Germline V CDR1 and CDR2: MNHNS, SASEGT. Here the CDR3 reads CASSPTENTEAFF. Written as DNA, the CDR3 is TGTGCCAGCAGTCCGACAGAGAACACTGAAGCTTTCTTT.

This chain joins TRBV12-5 and TRBJ2-1, with 9 bases aligning to TRBD1. The CDR3 has 14 amino acids. With V trimmed by 5 bases and J by 12 bases, 11 bases remained unmatched. Germline V gene lookup returns CDR1 LGHNT and CDR2 FRNRAP. The CDR3: CASGPRQGVLGQFF. In DNA form, the CDR3 reads TGTGCTAGTGGTCCAAGACAGGGGGTCTTGGGGCAGTTCTTC. Full variable domain (remainder filled in from reference TRBV12-5 and TRBJ2-1): DARVTQTPRHKVTEMGQEVTMRCQPILGHNTVFWYRQTMMQGLELLAYFRNRAPLDDSGMPKDRFSAEMPDATLATLKIQPSEPRDSAVYFCASGPRQGVLGQFFGPGTRLTVL.

The chain is built from TRBV7-3 and TRBJ1-5, with D uncertain. Germline V gives CDR1 SGHTA, CDR2 FQGTGA. With 3 bases removed from V and 0 bases from J, the gap between germline ends came to 18 bases. This CDR3 comprises 18 residues. The CDR3 bases are TGTGCCAGCAGCTTGTCTGACACGTGCCCACTTAGCAATCAGCCCCAGCATTTT. As protein: CASSLSDTCPLSNQPQHF.

The rearrangement joins TRBV19 to TRBJ1-2; a possible D gene is TRBD1 (6 bases). Trimming pared 4 bases from V and 3 bases from J, leaving 9 bases between. This CDR3 has 13 residues. Germline-derived CDR1 and CDR2 are LNHDA and SQIVND (reference sequence). CDR3 sequence: CASSTYRDYGYTF. For the CDR3, the DNA is TGTGCCAGTAGTACGTACAGGGACTATGGCTACACCTTC.

V and J are TRBV19 and TRBJ2-7; no clear D gene. Between the trimmed V and J ends, which lost 1 base and 3 bases, there was a span of 7 bases. This CDR3 is built from 13 residues. Germline CDR1 and CDR2: LNHDA and SQIVND (reference sequence). The CDR3, as DNA: TGTGCCAGTAGTATAGGCAGATTCTACGAGCAGTACTTC. Translated: CASSIGRFYEQYF. The full variable domain, with the rest looked up from reference TRBV19 and TRBJ2-7, is DGGITQSPKYLFRKEGQNVTLSCEQNLNHDAMYWYRQDPGQGLRLIYYSQIVNDFQKGDIAEGYSVSREKKESFPLTVTSAQKNPTAFYLCASSIGRFYEQYFGPGTRLTVT.

The chain uses TRBV24-1 and TRBJ1-5; no reliable D call. Germline V gives CDR1 KGHDR, CDR2 SFDVKD. The CDR3 runs 12 residues. V lost 3 bases and J 5 bases, leaving 4 bases between the germline ends. The CDR3, as DNA: TGTGCCACCAGTGATACTGATCAGCCCCAGCATTTT. It yields the protein CATSDTDQPQHF.

The chain combines TRBV19 with TRBJ1-3; 7 bases match TRBD1. Germline V gene lookup returns CDR1 LNHDA and CDR2 SQIVND (reference sequence). The V gene end was trimmed by 6 bases and the J gene end by 10 bases; junction bases not matched to a gene: 12. The CDR3 consists of 14 residues. The CDR3, as DNA: TGTGCCAGTAGCGGGACAGCACCTAGACGGACCATATATTTT. Protein: CASSGTAPRRTIYF.

This clone was counted only a few times. The chain links TRBV2 to TRBJ1-1; D gene uncertain. The CDR3 loop spans 14 amino acids. Per the germline V gene, CDR1 is SNHLY and CDR2 is FYNNEI. Trimming left V 5 bases short and J 1 base short, with 11 bases between. The chain's CDR3 is CASSWAEKNTEAFF. DNA for the CDR3: TGTGCCAGCAGTTGGGCAGAGAAGAACACTGAAGCTTTCTTT.

The chain recombines TRBV30 with TRBJ1-3, with D uncertain. Germline V gene lookup returns CDR1 GTSNPN and CDR2 SVGIG (reference sequence). The V and J ends lost 3 bases and 4 bases respectively, with 7 bases between them. The CDR3 length is 12 residues. The CDR3 DNA sequence: TGTGCCTGGAGCTATCTAGGAAACACCATATATTTT. It is translated as CAWSYLGNTIYF.

The chain is built from TRBV24-1 and TRBJ1-5, with 7 positions matching TRBD1. Germline CDR1 and CDR2: KGHDR and SFDVKD. CDR3 size: 17 residues. Germline trimming cut 2 bases from V and 0 bases from J; bases unmatched to any gene: 6. The CDR3 DNA reads TGTGCCACCAGTGATTCCTCCGGGACAGCTAGCAATCAGCCCCAGCATTTT. Its protein product is CATSDSSGTASNQPQHF.